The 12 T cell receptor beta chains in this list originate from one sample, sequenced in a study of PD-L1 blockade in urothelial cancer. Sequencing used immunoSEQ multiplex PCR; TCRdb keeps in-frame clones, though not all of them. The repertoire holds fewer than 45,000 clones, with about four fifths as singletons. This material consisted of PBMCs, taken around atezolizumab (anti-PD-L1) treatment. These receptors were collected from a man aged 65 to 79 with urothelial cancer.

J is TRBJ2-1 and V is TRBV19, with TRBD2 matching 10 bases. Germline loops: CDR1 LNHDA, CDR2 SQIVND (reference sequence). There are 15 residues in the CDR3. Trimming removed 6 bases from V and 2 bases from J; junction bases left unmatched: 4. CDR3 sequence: CASSGGLAAYNEQFF. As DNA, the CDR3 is TGTGCCAGTAGCGGCGGACTAGCGGCCTACAATGAGCAGTTCTTC.

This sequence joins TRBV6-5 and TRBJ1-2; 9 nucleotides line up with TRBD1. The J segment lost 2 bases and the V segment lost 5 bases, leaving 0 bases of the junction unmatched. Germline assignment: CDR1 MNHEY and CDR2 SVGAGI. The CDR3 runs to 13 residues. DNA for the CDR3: TGTGCCAGCAGTGGACAGGGGAACTATGGCTACACCTTC. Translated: CASSGQGNYGYTF.

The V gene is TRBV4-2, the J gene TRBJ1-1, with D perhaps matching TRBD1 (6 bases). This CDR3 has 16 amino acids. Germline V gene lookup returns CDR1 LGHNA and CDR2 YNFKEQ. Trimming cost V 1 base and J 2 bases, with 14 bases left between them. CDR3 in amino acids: CASSQVQGRGNTEAFF. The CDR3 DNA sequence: TGTGCCAGCAGCCAAGTCCAGGGGCGCGGAAACACTGAAGCTTTCTTT.

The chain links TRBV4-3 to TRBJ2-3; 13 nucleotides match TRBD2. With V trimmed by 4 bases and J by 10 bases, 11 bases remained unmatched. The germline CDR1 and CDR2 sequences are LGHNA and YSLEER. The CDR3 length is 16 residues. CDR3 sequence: CASSPGLAGVGVSQYF. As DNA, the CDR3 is TGCGCCAGCAGCCCAGGACTAGCGGGAGTCGGGGTTTCGCAGTATTTT.

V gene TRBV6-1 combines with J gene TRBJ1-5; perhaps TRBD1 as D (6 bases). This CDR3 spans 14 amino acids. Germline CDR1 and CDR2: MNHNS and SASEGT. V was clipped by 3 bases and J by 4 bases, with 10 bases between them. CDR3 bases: TGTGCCAGCAGTGAGCGAAGGGGGAATCAGCCCCAGCATTTT. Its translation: CASSERRGNQPQHF.

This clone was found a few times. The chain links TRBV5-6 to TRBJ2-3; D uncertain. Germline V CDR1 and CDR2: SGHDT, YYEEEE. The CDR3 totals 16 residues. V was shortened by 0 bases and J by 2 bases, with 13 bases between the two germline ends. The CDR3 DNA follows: TGTGCCAGCAGCTTGGACACGAACTACATCACAGATACGCAGTATTTT. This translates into CASSLDTNYITDTQYF.

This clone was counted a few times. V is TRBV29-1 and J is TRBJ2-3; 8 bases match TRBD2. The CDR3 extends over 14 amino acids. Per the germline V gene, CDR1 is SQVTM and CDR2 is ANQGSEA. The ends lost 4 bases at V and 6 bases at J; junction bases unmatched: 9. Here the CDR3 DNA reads TGCAGCGTTGTGAGAGCGGGGGCCCTGGATACGCAGTATTTT. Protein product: CSVVRAGALDTQYF.

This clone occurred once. The CDR3 here is CASREGQSYEQYF. The CDR3 region has the DNA TGTGCCAGCAGGGAGGGACAGTCCTACGAGCAGTACTTC. The chain joins TRBV7-2 to TRBJ2-7; perhaps TRBD1 as D (7 bases). V was clipped by 6 bases and J by 1 base, with 10 bases between them. The CDR3 covers 13 residues. Germline loops: CDR1 SGHTA, CDR2 FQGNSA.

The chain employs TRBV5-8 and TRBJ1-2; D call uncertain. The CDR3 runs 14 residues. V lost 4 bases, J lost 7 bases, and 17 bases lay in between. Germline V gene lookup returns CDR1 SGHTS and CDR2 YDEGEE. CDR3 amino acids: CASSPYAGSAGYTF. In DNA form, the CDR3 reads TGTGCCAGCAGCCCGTACGCGGGGTCGGCTGGCTACACCTTC.

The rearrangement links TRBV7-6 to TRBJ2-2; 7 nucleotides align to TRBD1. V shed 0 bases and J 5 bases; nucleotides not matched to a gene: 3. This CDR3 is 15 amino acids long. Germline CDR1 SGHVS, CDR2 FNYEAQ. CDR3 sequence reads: CASSLAGQPTGELFF. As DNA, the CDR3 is TGTGCCAGCAGCTTAGCGGGACAGCCAACCGGGGAGCTGTTTTTT.

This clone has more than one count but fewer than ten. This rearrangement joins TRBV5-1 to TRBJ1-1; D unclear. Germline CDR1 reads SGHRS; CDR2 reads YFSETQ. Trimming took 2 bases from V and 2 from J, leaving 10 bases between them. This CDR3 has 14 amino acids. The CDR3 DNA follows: TGCGCCAGCAGCTTACGGGAGGATAACACTGAAGCTTTCTTT. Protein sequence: CASSLREDNTEAFF.

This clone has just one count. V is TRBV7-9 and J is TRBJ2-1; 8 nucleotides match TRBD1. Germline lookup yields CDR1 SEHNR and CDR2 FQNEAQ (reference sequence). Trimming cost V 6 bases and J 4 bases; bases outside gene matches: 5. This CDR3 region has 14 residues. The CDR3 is CASSSGQVYNEQFF. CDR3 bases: TGTGCCAGCAGTTCGGGACAGGTTTACAATGAGCAGTTCTTC.